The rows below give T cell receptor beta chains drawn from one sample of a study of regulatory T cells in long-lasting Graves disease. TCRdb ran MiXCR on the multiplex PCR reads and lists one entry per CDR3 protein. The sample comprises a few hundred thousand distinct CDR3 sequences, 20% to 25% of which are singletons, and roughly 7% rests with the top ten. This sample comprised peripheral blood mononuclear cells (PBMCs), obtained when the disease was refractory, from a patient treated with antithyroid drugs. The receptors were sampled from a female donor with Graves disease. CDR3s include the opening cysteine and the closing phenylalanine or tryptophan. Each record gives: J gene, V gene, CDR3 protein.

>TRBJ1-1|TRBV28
CASKLGVTEAFF
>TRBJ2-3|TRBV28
CASSPTLSADTQYF
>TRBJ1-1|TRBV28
CASSSSTYLNTEAFF
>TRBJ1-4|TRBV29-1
CSVEGGRGPNEKLFF
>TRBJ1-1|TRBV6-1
CASTKPGLANTEAFF
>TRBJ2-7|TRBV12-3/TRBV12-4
CASSLIRGRSEQYF
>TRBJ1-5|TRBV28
CASSPLSIGPQHF
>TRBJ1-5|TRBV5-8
CASSDDSYSNQPQHF
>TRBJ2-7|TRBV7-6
CASSLSPGLNTGSYEQYF
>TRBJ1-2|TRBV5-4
CASTPLLSNYGYTF
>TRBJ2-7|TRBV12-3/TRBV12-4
CASSFHVGAQGVDEQYF
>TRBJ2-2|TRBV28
CASSSPGGGMNTGELFF
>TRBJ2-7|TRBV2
CASITESPAGQYF
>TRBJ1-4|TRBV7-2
CASSPGTGHEKLFF
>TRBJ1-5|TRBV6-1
CASSENRASNQPQHF
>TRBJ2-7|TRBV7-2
CASSLSSIPGEQYF
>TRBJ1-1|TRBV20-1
CSARWDRWTEAFF
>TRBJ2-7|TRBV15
CATSRDRGTSGRNEQYF
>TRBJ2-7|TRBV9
CASSARDNVRTDEQYF
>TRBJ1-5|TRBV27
CASRSGGTGSNQPQHF
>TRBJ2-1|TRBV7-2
CASSWDRVGNEQFF
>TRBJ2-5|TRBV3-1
CASSWRASSQETQYF
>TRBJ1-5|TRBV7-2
CASNLYTSNQPQHF
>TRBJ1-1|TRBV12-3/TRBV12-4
CASSSGTGGKTEAFF
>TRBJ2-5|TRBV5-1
CASSSLTGALQETQYF
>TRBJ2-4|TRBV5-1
CASSSGTEHGIQYF
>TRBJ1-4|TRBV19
CASSIQGAADLNEKLFF
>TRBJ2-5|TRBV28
CASTATQDRGEETQYF
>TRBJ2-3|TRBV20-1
CSADRVADTQYF
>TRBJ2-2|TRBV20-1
CSAGGLAGGANTGELFF
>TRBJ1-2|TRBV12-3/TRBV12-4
CASSPRRGTYGYTF
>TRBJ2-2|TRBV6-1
CASSHQDTGELFF
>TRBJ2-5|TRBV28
CASSLNQGSLYQETQYF
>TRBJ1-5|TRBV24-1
CATSGTNQPQHF
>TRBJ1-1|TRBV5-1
CASSLWGTGASGTEAFF
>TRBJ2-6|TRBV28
CASNPGSPGANVLTF